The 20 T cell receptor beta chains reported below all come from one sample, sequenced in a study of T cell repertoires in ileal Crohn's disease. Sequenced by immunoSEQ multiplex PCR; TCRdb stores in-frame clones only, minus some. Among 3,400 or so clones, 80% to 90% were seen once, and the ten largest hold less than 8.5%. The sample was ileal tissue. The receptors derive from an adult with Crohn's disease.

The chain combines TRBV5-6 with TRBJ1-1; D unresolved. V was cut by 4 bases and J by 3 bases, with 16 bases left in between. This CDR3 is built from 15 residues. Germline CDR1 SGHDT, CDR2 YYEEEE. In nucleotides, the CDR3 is TGTGCCAGCAGCACTGGACGGGAAGTATACACTGAAGCTTTCTTT. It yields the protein CASSTGREVYTEAFF.

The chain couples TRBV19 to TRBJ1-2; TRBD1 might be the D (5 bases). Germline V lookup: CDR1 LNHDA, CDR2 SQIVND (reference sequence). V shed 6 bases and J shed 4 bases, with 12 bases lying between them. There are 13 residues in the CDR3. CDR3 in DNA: TGTGCCAGTAGCTTGACAGATCCCTATGGCTACACCTTC. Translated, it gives CASSLTDPYGYTF.

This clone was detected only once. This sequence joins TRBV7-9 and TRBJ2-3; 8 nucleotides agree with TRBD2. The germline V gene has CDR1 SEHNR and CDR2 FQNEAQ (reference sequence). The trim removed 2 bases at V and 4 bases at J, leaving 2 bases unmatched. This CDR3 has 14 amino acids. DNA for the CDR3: TGTGCCAGCAGCTTACGGGAGGGTCCAGATACGCAGTATTTT. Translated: CASSLREGPDTQYF.

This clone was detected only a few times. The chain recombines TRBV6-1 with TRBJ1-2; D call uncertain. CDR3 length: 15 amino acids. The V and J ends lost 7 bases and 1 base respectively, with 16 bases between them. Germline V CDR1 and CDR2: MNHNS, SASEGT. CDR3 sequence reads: CASKAGSGGNYGYTF. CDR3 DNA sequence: TGTGCCAGCAAGGCGGGTTCGGGAGGTAACTATGGCTACACCTTC.

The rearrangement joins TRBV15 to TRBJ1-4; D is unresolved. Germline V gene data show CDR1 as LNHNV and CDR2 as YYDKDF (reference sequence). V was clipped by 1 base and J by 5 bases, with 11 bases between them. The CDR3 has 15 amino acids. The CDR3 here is CATSRVEGTNEKLFF. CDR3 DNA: TGTGCCACCAGCAGAGTGGAGGGAACCAATGAAAAACTGTTTTTT. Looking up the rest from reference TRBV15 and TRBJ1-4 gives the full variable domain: DAMVIQNPRYQVTQFGKPVTLSCSQTLNHNVMYWYQQKSSQAPKLLFHYYDKDFNNEADTPDNFQSRRPNTSFCFLDIRSPGLGDTAMYLCATSRVEGTNEKLFFGSGTQLSVL.

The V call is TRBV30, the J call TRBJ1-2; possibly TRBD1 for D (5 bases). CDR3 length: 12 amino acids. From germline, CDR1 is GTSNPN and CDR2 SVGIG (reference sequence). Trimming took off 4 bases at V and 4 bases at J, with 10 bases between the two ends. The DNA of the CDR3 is TGTGCCTGGACGCGGGGGGGCTATGGCTACACCTTC. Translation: CAWTRGGYGYTF.

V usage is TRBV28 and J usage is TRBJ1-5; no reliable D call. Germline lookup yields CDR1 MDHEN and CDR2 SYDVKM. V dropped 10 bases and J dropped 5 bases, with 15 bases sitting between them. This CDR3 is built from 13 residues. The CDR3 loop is CAISGGLDQPQHF. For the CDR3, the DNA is TGTGCCATCTCCGGAGGTTTAGATCAGCCCCAGCATTTT.

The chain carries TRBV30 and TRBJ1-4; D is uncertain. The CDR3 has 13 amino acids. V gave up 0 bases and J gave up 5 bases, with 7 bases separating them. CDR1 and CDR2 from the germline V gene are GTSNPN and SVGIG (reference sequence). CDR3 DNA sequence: TGTGCCTGGAGTGTGGGCAGGAATGAAAAACTGTTTTTT. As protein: CAWSVGRNEKLFF.

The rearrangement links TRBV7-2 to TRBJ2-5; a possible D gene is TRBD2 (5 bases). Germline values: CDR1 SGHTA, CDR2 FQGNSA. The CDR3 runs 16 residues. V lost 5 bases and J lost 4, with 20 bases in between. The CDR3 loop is CASSPGVGYARETQYF. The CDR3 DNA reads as TGTGCCAGCAGCCCCGGGGTTGGGTATGCCCGAGAGACCCAGTACTTC.

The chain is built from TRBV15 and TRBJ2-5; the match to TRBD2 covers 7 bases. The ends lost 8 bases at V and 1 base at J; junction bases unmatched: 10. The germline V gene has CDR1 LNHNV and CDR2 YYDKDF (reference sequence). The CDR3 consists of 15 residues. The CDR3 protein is CATAPPWEGQETQYF. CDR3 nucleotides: TGTGCCACCGCACCTCCTTGGGAGGGCCAAGAGACCCAGTACTTC. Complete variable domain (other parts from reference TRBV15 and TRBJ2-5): DAMVIQNPRYQVTQFGKPVTLSCSQTLNHNVMYWYQQKSSQAPKLLFHYYDKDFNNEADTPDNFQSRRPNTSFCFLDIRSPGLGDTAMYLCATAPPWEGQETQYFGPGTRLLVL.

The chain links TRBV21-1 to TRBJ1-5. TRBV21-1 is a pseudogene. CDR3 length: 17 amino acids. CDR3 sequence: CASRRYLATWHHQPQHF. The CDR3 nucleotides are TGTGCCAGCAGGCGTTATTTAGCTACTTGGCATCATCAGCCCCAGCATTTT.

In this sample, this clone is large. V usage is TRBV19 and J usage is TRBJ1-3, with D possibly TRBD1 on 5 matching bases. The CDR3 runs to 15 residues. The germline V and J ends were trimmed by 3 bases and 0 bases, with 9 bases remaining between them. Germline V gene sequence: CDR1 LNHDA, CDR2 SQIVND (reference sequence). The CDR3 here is CASSIGAFSGNTIYF. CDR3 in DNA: TGTGCCAGTAGTATTGGGGCCTTCTCTGGAAACACCATATATTTT. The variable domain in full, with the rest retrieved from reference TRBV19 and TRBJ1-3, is DGGITQSPKYLFRKEGQNVTLSCEQNLNHDAMYWYRQDPGQGLRLIYYSQIVNDFQKGDIAEGYSVSREKKESFPLTVTSAQKNPTAFYLCASSIGAFSGNTIYFGEGSWLTVV.

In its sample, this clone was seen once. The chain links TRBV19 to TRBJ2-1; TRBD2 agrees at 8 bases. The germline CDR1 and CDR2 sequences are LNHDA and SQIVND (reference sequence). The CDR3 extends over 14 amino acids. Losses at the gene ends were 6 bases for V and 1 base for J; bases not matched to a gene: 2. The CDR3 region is CASSASGSYNEQFF. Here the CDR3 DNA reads TGTGCCAGTAGCGCTAGCGGGTCCTACAATGAGCAGTTCTTC.

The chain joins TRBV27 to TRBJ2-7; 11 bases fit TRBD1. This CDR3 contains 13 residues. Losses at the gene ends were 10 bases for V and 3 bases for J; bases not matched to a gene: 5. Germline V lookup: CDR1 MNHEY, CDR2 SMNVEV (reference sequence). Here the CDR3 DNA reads TGTGCCACCTCGGGGACAGGGGGCTACGAGCAGTACGTC. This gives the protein CATSGTGGYEQYV.

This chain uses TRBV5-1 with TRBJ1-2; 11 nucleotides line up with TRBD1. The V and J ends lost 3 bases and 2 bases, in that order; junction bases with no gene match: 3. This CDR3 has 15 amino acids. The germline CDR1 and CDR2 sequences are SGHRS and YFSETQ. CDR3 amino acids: CASSSGQGANYGYTF. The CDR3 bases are TGCGCCAGCAGCTCAGGACAGGGGGCAAACTATGGCTACACCTTC.

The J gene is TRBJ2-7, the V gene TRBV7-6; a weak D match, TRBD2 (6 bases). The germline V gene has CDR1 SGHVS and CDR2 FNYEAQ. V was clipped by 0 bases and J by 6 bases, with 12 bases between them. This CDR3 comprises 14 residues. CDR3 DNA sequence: TGTGCCAGCAGCTTAGCGGGGGAGGTAGGCGAGCAGTACTTC. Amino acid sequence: CASSLAGEVGEQYF.

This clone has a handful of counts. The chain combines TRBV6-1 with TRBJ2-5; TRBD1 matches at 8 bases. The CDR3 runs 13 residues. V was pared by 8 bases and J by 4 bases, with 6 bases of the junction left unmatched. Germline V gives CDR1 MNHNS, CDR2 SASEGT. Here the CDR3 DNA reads TGTGCCAGCCTCGTCAGGGGGCGAGAGACCCAGTACTTC. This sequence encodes CASLVRGRETQYF.

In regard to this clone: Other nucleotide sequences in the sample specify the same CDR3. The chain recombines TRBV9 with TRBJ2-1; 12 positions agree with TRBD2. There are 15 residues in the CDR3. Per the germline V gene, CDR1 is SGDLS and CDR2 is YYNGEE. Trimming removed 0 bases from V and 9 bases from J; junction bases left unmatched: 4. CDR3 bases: TGTGCCAGCAGCGTAGCTAGCGGGGGGGCCGGTGAGCAGTTCTTC. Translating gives CASSVASGGAGEQFF.

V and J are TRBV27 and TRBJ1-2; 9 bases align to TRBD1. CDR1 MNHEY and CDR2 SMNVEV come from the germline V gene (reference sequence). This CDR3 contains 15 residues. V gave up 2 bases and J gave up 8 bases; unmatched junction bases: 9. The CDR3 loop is CASSLTGTGPRGYTF. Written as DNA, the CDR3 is TGTGCCAGCAGTTTAACCGGGACAGGGCCACGGGGCTACACCTTC.

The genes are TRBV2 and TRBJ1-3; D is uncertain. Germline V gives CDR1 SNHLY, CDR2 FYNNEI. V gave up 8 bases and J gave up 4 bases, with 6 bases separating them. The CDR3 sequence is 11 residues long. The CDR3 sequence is CASGRGNTIYF. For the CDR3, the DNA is TGTGCCAGCGGCCGCGGAAACACCATATATTTT.